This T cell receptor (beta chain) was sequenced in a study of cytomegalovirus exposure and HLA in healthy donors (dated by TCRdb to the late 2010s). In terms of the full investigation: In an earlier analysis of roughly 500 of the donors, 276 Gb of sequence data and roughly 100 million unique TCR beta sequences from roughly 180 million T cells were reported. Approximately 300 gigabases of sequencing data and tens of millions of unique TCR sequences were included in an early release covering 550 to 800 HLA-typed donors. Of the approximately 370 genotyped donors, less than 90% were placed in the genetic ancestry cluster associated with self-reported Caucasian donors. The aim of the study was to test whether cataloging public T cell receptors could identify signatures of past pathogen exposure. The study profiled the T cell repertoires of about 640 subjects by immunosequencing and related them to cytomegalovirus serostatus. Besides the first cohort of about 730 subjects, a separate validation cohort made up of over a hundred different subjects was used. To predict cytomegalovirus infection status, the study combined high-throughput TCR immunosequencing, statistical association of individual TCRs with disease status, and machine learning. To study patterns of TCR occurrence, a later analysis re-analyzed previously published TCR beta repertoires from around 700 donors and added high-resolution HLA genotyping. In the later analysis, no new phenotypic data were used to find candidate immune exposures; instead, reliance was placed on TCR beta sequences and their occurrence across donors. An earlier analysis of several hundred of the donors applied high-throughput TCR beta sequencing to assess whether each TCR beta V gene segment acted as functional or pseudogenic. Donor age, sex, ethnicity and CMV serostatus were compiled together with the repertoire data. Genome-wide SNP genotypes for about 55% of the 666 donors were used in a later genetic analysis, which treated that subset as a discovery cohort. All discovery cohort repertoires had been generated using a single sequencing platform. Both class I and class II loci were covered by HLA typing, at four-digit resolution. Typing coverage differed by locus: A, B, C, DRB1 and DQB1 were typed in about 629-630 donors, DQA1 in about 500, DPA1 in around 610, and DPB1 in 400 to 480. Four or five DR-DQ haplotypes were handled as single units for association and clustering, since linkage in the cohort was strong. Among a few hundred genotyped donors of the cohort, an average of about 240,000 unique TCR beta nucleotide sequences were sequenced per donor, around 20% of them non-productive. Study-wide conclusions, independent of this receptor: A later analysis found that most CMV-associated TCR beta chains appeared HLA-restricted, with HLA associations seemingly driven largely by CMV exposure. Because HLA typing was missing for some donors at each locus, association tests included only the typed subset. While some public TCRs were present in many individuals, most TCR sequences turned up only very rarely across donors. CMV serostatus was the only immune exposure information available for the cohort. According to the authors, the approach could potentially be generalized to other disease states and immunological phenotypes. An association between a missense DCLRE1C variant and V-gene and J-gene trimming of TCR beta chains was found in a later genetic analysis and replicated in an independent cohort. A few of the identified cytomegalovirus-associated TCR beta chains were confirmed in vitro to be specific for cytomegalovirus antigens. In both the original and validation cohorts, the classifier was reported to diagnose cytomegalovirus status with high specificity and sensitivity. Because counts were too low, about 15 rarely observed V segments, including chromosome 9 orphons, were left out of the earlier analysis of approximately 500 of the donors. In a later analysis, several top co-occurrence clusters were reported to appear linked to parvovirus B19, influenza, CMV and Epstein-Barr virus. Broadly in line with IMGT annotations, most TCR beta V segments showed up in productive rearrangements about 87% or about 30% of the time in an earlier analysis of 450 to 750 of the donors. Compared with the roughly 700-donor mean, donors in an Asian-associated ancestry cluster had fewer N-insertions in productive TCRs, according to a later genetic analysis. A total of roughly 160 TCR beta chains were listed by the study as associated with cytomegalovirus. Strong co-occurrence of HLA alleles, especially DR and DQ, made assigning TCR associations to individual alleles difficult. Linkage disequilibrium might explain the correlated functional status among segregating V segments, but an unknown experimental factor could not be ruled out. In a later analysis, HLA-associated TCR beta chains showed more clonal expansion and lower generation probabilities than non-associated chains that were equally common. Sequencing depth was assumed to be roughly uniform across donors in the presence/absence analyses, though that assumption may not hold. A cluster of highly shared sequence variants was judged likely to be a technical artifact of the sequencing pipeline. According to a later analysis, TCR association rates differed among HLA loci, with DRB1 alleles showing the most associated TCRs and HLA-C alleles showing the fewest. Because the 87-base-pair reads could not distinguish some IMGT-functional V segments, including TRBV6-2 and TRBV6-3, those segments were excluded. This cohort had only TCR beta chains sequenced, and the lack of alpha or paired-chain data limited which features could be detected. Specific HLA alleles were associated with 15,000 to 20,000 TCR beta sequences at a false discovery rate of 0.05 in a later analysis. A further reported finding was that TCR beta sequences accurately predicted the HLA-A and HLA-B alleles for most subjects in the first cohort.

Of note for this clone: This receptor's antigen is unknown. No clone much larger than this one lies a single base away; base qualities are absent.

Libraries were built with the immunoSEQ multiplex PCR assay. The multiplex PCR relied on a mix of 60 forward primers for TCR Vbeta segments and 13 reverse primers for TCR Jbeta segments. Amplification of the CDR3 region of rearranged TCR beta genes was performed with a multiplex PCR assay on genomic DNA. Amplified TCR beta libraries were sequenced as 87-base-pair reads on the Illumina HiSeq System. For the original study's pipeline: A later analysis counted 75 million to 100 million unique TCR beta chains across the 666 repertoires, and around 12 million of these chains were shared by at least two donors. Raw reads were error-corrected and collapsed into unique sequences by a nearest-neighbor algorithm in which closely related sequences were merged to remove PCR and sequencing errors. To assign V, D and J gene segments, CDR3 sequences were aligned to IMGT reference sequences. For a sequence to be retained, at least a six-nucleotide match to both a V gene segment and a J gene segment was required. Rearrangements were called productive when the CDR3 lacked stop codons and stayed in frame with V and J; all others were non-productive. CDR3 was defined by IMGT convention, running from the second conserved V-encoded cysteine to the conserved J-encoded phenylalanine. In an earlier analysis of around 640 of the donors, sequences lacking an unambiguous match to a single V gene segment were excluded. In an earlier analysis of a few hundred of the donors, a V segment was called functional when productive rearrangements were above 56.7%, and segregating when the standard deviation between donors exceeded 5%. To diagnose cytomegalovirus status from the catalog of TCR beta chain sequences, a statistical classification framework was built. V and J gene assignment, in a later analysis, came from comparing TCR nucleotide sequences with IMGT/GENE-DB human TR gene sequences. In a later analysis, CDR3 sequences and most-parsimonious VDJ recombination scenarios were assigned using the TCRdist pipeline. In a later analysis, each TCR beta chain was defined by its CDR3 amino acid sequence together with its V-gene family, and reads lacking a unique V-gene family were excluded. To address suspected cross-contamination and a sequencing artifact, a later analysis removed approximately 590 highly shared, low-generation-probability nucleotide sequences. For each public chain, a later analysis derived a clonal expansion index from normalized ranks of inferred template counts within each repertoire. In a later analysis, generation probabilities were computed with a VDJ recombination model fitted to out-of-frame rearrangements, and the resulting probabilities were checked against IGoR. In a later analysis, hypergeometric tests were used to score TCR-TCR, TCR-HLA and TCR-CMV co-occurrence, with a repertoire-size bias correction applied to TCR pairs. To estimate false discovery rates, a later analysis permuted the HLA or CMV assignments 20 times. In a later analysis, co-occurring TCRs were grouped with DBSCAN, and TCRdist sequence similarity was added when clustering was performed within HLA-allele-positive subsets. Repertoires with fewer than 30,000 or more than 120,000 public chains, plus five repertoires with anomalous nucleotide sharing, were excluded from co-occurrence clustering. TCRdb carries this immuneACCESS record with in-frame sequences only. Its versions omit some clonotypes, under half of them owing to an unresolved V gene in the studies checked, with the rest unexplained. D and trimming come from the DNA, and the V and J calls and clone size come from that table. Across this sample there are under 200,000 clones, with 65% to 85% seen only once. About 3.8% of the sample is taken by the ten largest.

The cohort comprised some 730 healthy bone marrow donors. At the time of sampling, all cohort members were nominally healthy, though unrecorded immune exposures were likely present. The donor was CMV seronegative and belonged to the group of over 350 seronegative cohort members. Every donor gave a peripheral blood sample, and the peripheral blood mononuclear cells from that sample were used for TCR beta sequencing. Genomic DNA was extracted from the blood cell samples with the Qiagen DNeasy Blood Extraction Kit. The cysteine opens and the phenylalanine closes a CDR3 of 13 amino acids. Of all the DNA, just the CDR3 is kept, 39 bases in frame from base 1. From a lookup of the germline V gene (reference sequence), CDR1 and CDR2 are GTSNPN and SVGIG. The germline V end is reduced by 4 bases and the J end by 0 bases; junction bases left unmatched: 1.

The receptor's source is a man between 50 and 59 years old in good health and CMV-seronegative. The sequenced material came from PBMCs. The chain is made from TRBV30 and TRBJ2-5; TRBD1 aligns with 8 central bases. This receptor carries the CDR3 CAWMGQDQETQYF. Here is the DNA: TGTGCCTGGATGGGACAGGACCAAGAGACCCAGTACTTC.